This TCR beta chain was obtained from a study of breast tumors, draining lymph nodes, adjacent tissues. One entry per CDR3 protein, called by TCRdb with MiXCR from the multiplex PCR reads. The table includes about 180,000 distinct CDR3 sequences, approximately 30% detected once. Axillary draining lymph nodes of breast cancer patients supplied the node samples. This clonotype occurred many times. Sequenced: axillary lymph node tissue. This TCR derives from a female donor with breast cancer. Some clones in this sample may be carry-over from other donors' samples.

Here the CDR3 reads CASSGGVGLSNQPQHF. As DNA, the CDR3 is TGTGCCAGTTCCGGTGGTGTGGGGCTAAGCAATCAGCCCCAGCATTTT. The chain joins TRBV19 to TRBJ1-5; tentative D call: TRBD1 (5 bases). This CDR3 is built from 16 residues. Germline lookup yields CDR1 LNHDA and CDR2 SQIVND (reference sequence). V was trimmed by 8 bases and J by 1 base, leaving 18 bases between them.